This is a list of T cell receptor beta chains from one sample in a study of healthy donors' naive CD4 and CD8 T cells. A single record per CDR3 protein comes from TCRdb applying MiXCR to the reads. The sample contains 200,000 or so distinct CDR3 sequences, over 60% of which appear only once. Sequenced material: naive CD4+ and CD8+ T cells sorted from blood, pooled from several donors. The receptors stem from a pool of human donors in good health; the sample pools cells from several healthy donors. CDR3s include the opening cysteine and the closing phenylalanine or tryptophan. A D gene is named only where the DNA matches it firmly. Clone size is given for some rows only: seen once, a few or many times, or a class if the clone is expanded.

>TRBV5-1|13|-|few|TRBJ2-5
CASSFDSPETQYF
TGCGCCAGCAGCTTTGACAGCCCAGAGACCCAGTACTTC
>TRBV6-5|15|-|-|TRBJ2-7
CASSYSYRVSYEQYF
TGTGCCAGCAGTTACTCATACAGGGTCTCCTACGAGCAGTACTTC
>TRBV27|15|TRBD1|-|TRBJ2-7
CASSLGQGIPYEQYF
TGTGCCAGCAGTTTGGGACAGGGGATTCCCTACGAGCAGTACTTC
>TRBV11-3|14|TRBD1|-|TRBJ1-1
CASSSLTGGVSAFF
TGTGCCAGCAGCTCTCTGACAGGGGGTGTTTCGGCTTTCTTT
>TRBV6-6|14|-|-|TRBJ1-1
CASREVGINTEAFF
TGTGCCAGCAGGGAAGTGGGGATTAACACTGAAGCTTTCTTT
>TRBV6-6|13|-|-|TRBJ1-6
CASSYGGSSPLHF
TGTGCCAGCAGTTACGGAGGGTCTTCACCCCTCCACTTT
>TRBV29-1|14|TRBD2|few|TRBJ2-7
CSVASVAGSDEQYF
TGCAGCGTTGCTTCGGTAGCGGGGTCGGACGAGCAGTACTTC
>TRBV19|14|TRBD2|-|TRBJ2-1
CASSWGGGYNEQFF
TGTGCCAGCTCATGGGGCGGGGGCTACAATGAGCAGTTCTTC
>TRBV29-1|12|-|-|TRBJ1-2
CSVERTAYGYIF
TGCAGCGTTGAAAGGACAGCCTATGGCTACATCTTC
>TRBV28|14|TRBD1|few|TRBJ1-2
CASSPDRDSYGYTF
TGTGCCAGCAGCCCCGACAGGGATTCCTATGGCTACACCTTC
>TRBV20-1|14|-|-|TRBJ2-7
CSAAPGTYSYEQYF
TGCAGTGCCGCCCCCGGGACTTACTCCTACGAGCAGTACTTC
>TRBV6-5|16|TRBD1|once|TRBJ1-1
CASRENRGTRVTEAFF
TGTGCCAGCAGGGAAAACAGGGGCACTAGAGTCACTGAAGCTTTCTTT
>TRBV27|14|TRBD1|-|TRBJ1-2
CASSLSQGAYGYTF
TGTGCCAGCAGTTTATCGCAGGGGGCCTATGGCTACACCTTC
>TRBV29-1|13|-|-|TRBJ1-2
CSVPRGSKGGYTF
TGCAGCGTGCCCCGAGGATCCAAGGGGGGCTACACCTTC
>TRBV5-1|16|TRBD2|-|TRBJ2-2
CASREGTSGNTGELFF
TGCGCCAGCAGAGAAGGGACTAGCGGGAACACCGGGGAGCTGTTTTTT
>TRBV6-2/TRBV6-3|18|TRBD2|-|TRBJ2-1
CASSYSPSGRFSYNEQFF
TGTGCCAGCAGTTACAGCCCTAGCGGGAGATTCTCCTACAATGAGCAGTTCTTC
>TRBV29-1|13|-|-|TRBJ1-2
CSVAGSEIYGYTF
TGCAGCGTTGCGGGTAGTGAGATCTATGGCTACACCTTC
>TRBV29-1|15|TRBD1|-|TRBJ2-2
CSVPRTGGGSGELFF
TGCAGCGTCCCTCGGACAGGGGGCGGGTCCGGGGAGCTGTTTTTT
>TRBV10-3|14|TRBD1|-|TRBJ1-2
CAISVATGIEGYTF
TGTGCCATCAGTGTCGCGACAGGGATAGAGGGCTACACCTTC
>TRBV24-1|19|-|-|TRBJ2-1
CATSDFGGASGVGYNEQFF
TGTGCCACCAGTGATTTCGGAGGCGCCTCAGGGGTCGGCTACAATGAGCAGTTCTTC
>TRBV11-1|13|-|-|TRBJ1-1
CASSPVEEDEAFF
TGTGCCAGCAGCCCCGTGGAAGAAGATGAAGCTTTCTTT
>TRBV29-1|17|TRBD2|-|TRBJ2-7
CSVEGWVTSGSPYEQYF
TGCAGCGTTGAGGGTTGGGTGACTAGCGGCAGCCCCTACGAGCAGTACTTC
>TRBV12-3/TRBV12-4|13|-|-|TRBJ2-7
CASSFQGLYEQYF
TGTGCCAGCAGTTTCCAGGGTCTCTACGAGCAGTACTTC
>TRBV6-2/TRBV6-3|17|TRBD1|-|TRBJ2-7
CASSSGFRGTGIYEQYF
TGTGCCAGCAGTTCGGGATTCCGTGGGACAGGGATTTACGAGCAGTACTTC